This T cell receptor beta chain comes out of a study of blood T cell repertoires in COVID-19 (dated by TCRdb to the early 2020s). About the study as a whole: Samples from collaborators originated in the United States, Italy and Spain and spanned both the acute and convalescent phases of COVID-19. A de-identified subject ID, COVID-19 status, age in years and sex were almost always included in the sample metadata. The samples were drawn from the first 160 participants of the ongoing ImmuneRACE study and from 950 to 1,500 subjects provided by 6 global collaborators. The dataset comprised deeply sampled blood TCRbeta repertoires from subjects exposed to, actively infected with, or recovered from COVID-19. The repertoires were made available in a free public database intended to serve as a resource for research on the immune response to SARS-CoV-2. HLA class I and class II types, where available, came from metadata supplied by the sample provider rather than from assay-based typing. The prospective study material was composed of cDNA or gDNA derived from T cells, B-cell-depleted T cells, or PBMCs.

The immunoSEQ Assay, a bias-controlled multiplex PCR, was used to amplify TCRbeta CDR3 regions from genomic DNA. Turning to the authors' computational methods: The number of nucleated cells in each sample was estimated by amplification of reference gene primers within the assay. To quantify the absolute abundance of each unique TCRbeta CDR3 rearrangement, sequence reads were collapsed and filtered. For each sample, productive Simpson clonality was calculated as the square root of Simpson's diversity index across productive rearrangements. This is the immuneACCESS table as TCRdb keeps it, with only in-frame sequences that have V and J called. A part of the clones is gone; compared with another copy, unresolved V genes explain less than half, and the rest is unexplained. That table supplies the V and J calls and clone size; D and trimming were determined from the DNA. This sample holds about 180,000 clones; about 82% were observed only once. The leading ten clones occupy roughly 8.7% of the sample.

From cysteine to phenylalanine, the CDR3 is 16 amino acids long. Only the CDR3 portion is preserved as DNA: 48 bases, with reading frame beginning at the first base. From a lookup of the germline V gene, CDR1 and CDR2 are MDHEN and SYDVKM. V has 4 bases trimmed and J has 7 bases trimmed; junction bases matching no gene number 10. What the study reported, not specific to this receptor: The quantity of clinical and demographic metadata differed by source and by participant and was supplied without curation.

Participants in the prospective study were aged 18 to 89 years, lived in about two dozen United States geographic areas, and enrolled through a virtual design. To assign participants to cohorts, the prospective study relied on clinical history that participants themselves reported in a screening survey and a study questionnaire. Recovered participants in ImmuneRACE Cohort 3 were defined by two consecutive negative NP/OP PCR tests, clearance by a healthcare professional, or resolution of symptoms. In the prospective study, mobile phlebotomists collected whole blood, serum and a nasopharyngeal or oropharyngeal swab from each participant. Prospective study participants could optionally give additional blood draws and questionnaires over a roughly 2-month period. Prospective study blood samples were shipped either frozen or at room temperature before DNA extraction. Comment on this clone: What this receptor recognizes is not known. Per-nucleotide qualities are absent, and no much larger clonotype sits a single base away.

Sequencing used PBMCs or T cells enriched from blood (not recorded which). The sequence joins TRBV28 to TRBJ1-4, with 9 central nucleotides matching TRBD1. The sequence was obtained from a woman in her 30s who had recovered from COVID-19. The CDR3 in this case is CASSYLAGTGSEKLFF. The base sequence is TGTGCCAGCAGTTATTTAGCCGGGACAGGGAGTGAAAAACTGTTTTTT.